Detailed here is one T cell receptor (beta chain). Its cognate antigen is unknown. The data originate from a study of cytomegalovirus exposure and HLA in healthy donors. Study-wide points: An apparent linkage of common viral pathogens to several of the most significant clusters emerged in a later analysis.

PCR primers comprised 60 Vbeta and 13 Jbeta primers. The method was immunoSEQ multiplex PCR; TCRdb's version includes in-frame clones alone and lacks a portion of them. The sample has tens of thousands of clones, around 81% seen once; the top ten hold 6.3%. V lost 4 bases and J lost 5, with 11 bases in between. The germline V gene encodes CDR1 SNHLY and CDR2 FYNNEI. The CDR3 has 13 amino acids. Sequences were obtained from PBMCs. The sequence was obtained from a man over 45 in good health and CMV-seronegative. The chain links TRBV2 to TRBJ1-1, with D tentatively TRBD1 (5 bases). The CDR3 nucleotides read TGTGCCAGCAGTGTGCAGGGAGGTACTGAAGCTTTCTTT. This translates into CASSVQGGTEAFF.